The clone carrying this TCR beta chain was counted ten times or more. These data originate in a study of T cells in Graves' hyperthyroidism and ophthalmopathy. TCR beta CDR3 sequences were amplified from RNA transcripts. The HTBI primer set served for first-round RT-PCR of the TCR CDR3. TCRdb independently ran MiXCR on the multiplex PCR reads; one entry per CDR3 protein. The table has more than 500,000 distinct CDR3 sequences, under 15% seen once. J was trimmed by 2 bases and V by 6 bases; bases with no gene match: 14. The CDR3 is 18 amino acids. The sample taken for sequencing was blood. This rearrangement joins TRBV12-3 or TRBV12-4 to TRBJ1-5, with 9 bases fitting TRBD1. The source is a woman aged 40-49 years with Graves' ophthalmopathy. DNA for the CDR3: TGTGCCAGCAGCTCCGGGACAGGGAAAAGGGGGGGCAATCAGCCCCAGCATTTT. It codes for CASSSGTGKRGGNQPQHF.